This T cell receptor beta chain was observed in a study of a mutant IDH1 vaccine in newly diagnosed glioma. On the study more broadly: Vaccination began 4-6 weeks post radiotherapy alone, or with temozolomide cycles.

This CDR3 region has 14 residues. V was pared by 10 bases and J by 0 bases, with 16 bases between. The V gene's germline CDR1 is LNHDA and CDR2 SQIVND (reference sequence). Indicated time point: week 35, safety follow-up. The investigators gave 300 ug of mutant IDH1 20-mer peptide in each vaccine dose, together with topical imiquimod. Produced via immunoSEQ multiplex PCR; TCRdb's table is partial and in-frame only. The sample carries 35,000 to 45,000 clones, 75% to 90% recorded once. Points on this clone: The antigen is undetermined.

The source of this sequence is a man in his forties with glioma. The V gene is TRBV19, the J gene TRBJ2-7; D possibly matches TRBD1 or TRBD2 (6 bases each). The sample was PBMCs, taken from a glioma patient whose treatment included an IDH1 peptide vaccine. The CDR3, as DNA: TGTGCCACCGCGGAGGGGGGCAGCTCCTACGAGCAGTACTTC. This gives the protein CATAEGGSSYEQYF.